The T cell receptor (beta chain) described here comes from a study of blood T cell repertoires in COVID-19. The CDR3 length is 12 residues. The V segment lost 4 bases and the J segment 2 bases; nucleotides outside the gene matches: 0. Profiled with immunoSEQ multiplex PCR; TCRdb holds only in-frame clones, not every one. The repertoire holds some 350,000 clones, with about 88% as singletons. The sequence was obtained from a woman in her thirties who had recovered from COVID-19. Input material: PBMCs or T cells enriched from blood (not recorded which). V is TRBV5-3 and J is TRBJ2-7; TRBD2 matches 7 bases. TRBV5-3 is sorted into the ORF group, with uncertain function. The CDR3 nucleotides are TGTGCCAGAAGCGGGAGGGCCTACGAGCAGTACTTC. Protein sequence: CARSGRAYEQYF.